This T cell receptor (beta chain) originates from a study of monozygotic twins with inflammatory bowel disease. Study-wide results and limits: Any single strong signal or clonotype tied to IBD lacked support.

In germline, CDR1 is MDHEN, CDR2 SYDVKM. The CDR3 has 15 amino acids. Comments on this clonotype: Its antigen is undetermined.

Using the 5' RACE reads, TCRdb records one entry per CDR3 protein without DNA. This listing includes 300,000 to 350,000 distinct CDR3 sequences. The rearrangement links TRBV28 to TRBJ1-4. This TCR was sampled from a human donor with ulcerative colitis or Crohn's disease, or a healthy co-twin of an affected twin (not recorded which). The specimen sequenced was blood. CDR3 sequence: CASSLRVGGPEKLFF.